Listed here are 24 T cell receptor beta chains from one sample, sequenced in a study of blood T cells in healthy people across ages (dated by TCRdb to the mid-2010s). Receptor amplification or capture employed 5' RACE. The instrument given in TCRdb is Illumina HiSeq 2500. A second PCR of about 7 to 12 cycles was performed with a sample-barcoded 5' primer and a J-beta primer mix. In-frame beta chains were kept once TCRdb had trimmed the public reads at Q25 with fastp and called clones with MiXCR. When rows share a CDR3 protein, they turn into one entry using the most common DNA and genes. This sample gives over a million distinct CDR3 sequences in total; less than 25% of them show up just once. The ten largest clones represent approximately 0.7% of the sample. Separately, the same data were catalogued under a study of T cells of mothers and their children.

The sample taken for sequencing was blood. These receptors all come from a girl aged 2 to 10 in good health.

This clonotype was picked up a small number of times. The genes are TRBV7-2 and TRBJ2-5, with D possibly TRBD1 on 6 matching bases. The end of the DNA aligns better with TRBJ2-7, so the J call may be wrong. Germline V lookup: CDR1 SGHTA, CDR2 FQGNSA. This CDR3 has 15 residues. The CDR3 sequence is CASSRGQNWIYEQYF. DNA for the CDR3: TGTGCCAGCAGCCGTGGACAGAACTGGATCTACGAGCAGTACTTC.

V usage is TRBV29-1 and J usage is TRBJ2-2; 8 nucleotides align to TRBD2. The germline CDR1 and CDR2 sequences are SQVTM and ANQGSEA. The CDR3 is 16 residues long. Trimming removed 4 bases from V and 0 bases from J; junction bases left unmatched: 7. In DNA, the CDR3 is TGCAGCGTTGCGATAGCGGGGAACGCGAACACCGGGGAGCTGTTTTTT. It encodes CSVAIAGNANTGELFF.

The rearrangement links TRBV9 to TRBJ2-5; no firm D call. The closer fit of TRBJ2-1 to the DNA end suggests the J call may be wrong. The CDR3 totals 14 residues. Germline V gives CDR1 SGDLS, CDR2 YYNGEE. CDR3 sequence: CASSAKTPYNEQFF. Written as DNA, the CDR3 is TGTGCCAGCAGCGCGAAGACCCCTTACAATGAGCAGTTCTTC.

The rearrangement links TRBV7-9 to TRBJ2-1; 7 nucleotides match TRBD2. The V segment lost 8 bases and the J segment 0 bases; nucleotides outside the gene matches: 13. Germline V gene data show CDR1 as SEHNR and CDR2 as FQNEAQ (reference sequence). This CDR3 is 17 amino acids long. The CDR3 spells CASSPRLAESSYNEQFF. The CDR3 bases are TGTGCCAGCTCTCCCAGACTAGCCGAAAGCTCCTACAATGAGCAGTTCTTC.

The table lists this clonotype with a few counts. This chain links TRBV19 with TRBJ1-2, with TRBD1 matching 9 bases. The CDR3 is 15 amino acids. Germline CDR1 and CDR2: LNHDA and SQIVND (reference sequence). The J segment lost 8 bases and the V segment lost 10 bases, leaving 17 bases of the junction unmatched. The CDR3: CATGPPPGQGYGYTF. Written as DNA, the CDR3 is TGTGCCACCGGGCCCCCCCCGGGACAGGGATACGGCTACACCTTC. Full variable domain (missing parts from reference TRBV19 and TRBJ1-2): DGGITQSPKYLFRKEGQNVTLSCEQNLNHDAMYWYRQDPGQGLRLIYYSQIVNDFQKGDIAEGYSVSREKKESFPLTVTSAQKNPTAFYLCATGPPPGQGYGYTFGSGTRLTVV.

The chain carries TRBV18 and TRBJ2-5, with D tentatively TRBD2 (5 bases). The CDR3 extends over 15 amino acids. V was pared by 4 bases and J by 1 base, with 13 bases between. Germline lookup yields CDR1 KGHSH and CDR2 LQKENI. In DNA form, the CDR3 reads TGTGCCAGCTCACTCACCCCGGGGATCCAAGAGACCCAGTACTTC. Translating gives CASSLTPGIQETQYF.

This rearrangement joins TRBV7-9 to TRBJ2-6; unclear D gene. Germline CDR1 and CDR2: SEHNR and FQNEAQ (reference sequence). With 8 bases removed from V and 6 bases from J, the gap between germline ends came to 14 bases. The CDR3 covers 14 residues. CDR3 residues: CASHQGSLANVLTF. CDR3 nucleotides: TGTGCCAGCCACCAAGGGTCCTTGGCCAACGTCCTGACTTTC.

The CDR3 nucleotides are TGTGCCAGCAGCAAATCAACCCGGTTGAAGTTTGAGCAGTTCTTC. It specifies CASSKSTRLKFEQFF. The chain recombines TRBV21-1 with TRBJ2-5; TRBD1, the table's D call, lacks a check against the DNA. Near its end, the DNA agrees better with TRBJ2-1, so the J call may be wrong. TRBV21-1 is a known pseudogene. The CDR3 runs to 15 residues.

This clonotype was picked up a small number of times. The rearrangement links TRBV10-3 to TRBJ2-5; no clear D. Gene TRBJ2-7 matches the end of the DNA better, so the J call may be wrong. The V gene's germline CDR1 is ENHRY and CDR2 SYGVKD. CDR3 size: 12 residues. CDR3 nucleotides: TGTGCCTCCCGTGGGTTCCCCTACGAGCAGTACTTC. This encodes CASRGFPYEQYF.

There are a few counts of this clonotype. CDR3 loop: CASSDSVKEEQQYF. CDR3 bases: TGTGCCAGCAGTGACTCAGTCAAAGAAGAACAGCAGTATTTT. This chain joins TRBV6-4 and TRBJ2-3; D remains unclear. V lost 0 bases to trimming and J lost 11 bases, with 15 bases between them. The CDR3 loop spans 14 amino acids. The germline gives CDR1 MRHNA, CDR2 SNTAGT.

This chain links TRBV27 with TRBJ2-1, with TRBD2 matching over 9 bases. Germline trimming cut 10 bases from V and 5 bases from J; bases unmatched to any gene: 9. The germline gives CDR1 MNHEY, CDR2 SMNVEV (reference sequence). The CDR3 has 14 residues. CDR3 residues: CATRPGLADNEQFF. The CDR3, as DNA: TGTGCCACCAGGCCGGGACTAGCCGACAATGAGCAGTTCTTC.

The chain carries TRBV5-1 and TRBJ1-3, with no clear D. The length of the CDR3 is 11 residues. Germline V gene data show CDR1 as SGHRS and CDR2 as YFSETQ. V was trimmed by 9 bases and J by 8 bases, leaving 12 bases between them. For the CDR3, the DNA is TGCGCCACCCGGGAGGAAGACACCATATATTTT. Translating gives CATREEDTIYF.

The CDR3 sequence is CASSLRDWGNNEQFF. CDR3 coding DNA: TGTGCCAGCAGCTTGAGGGACTGGGGTAACAATGAGCAGTTCTTC. The chain combines TRBV5-5 with TRBJ2-1; a weak D match, TRBD2 (6 bases). V lost 1 base to trimming and J lost 5 bases, with 13 bases between them. The CDR3 is 15 amino acids. Germline assignment: CDR1 SGHKS and CDR2 YYEKEE (reference sequence).

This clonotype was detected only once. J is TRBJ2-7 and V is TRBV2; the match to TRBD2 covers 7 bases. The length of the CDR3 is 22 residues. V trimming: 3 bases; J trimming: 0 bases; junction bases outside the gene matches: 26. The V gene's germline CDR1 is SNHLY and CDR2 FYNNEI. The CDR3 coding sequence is TGTGCCAGCAGTGATAGGCCCGGTACCGGGACTACCACCTCCCCGAGCTCCTACGAGCAGTACTTC. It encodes CASSDRPGTGTTTSPSSYEQYF.

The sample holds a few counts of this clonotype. CDR3 DNA sequence: TGTGCCAGCAGCTCCCGGGACAGTCCCGAAAAACTGTTTTTT. This codes for CASSSRDSPEKLFF. This sequence joins TRBV7-9 and TRBJ1-4; 7 nucleotides line up with TRBD1. The CDR3 is 14 residues long. V lost 4 bases to trimming and J lost 8 bases; unmatched junction nucleotides: 7. Germline loops: CDR1 SEHNR, CDR2 FQNEAQ (reference sequence).

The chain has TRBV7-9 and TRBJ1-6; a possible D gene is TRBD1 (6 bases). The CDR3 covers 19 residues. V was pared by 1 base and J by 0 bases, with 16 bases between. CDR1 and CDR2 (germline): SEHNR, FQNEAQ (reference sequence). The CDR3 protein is CASSLVPGALSSYNSPLHF. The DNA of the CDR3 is TGTGCCAGCAGCTTAGTCCCAGGGGCTTTAAGCTCCTATAATTCACCCCTCCACTTT.

The CDR3 loop reads CASSLAGVNQPQHF. In DNA, the CDR3 is TGTGCCAGCAGTTTGGCGGGGGTGAATCAGCCCCAGCATTTT. V usage is TRBV28 and J usage is TRBJ1-5; weak D call: TRBD1 (5 bases). This CDR3 has 14 amino acids. Trimming cost V 3 bases and J 4 bases, with 10 bases left between them. Germline CDR1 and CDR2: MDHEN and SYDVKM.

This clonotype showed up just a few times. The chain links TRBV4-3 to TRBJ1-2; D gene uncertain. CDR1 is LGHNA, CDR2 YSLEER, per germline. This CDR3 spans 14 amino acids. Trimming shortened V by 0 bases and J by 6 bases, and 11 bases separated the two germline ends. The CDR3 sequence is CASSQDKAADGYTF. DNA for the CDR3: TGCGCCAGCAGCCAAGATAAGGCAGCAGATGGCTACACCTTC.

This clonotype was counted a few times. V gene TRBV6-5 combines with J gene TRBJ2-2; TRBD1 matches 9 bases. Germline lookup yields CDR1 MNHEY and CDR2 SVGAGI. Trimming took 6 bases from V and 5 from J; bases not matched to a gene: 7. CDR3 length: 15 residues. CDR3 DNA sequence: TGTGCCAGCAGCCCCCCAGACAGGGGGACCGGGGAGCTGTTTTTT. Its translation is CASSPPDRGTGELFF.

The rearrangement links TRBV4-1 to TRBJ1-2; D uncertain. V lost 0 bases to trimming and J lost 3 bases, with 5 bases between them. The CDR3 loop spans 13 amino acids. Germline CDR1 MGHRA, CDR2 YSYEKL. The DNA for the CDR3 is TGCGCCAGCAGCCAAGATCCAGACTATGGCTACACCTTC. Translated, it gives CASSQDPDYGYTF.

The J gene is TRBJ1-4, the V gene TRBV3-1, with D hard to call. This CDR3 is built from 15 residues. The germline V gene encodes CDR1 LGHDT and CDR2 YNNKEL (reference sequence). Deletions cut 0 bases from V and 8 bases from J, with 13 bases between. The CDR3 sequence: CASSQDAVAGEKLFF. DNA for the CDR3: TGTGCCAGCAGCCAAGACGCCGTTGCAGGAGAAAAACTGTTTTTT.

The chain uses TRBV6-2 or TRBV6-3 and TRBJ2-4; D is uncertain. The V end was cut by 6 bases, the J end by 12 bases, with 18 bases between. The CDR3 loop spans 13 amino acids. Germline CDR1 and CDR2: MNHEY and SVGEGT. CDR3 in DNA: TGTGCCAGCAGCCGCCCGTCGTATTTTGGTCAGTACTTC. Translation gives CASSRPSYFGQYF.

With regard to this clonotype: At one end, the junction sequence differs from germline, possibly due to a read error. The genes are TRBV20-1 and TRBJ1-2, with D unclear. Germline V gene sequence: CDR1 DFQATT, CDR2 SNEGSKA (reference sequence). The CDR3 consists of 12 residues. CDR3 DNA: TGCAGAGCTAGTGGGGTCCCTTCGGGCTACACCTTC. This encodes CRASGVPSGYTF.

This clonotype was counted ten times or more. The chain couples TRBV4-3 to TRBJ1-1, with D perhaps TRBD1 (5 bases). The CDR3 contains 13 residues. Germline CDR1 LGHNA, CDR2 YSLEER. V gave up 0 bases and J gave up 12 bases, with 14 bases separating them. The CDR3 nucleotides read TGCGCCAGCAGCCAAGATCTACGGGGGGGGACTTTCTTT. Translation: CASSQDLRGGTFF.